The 5 T cell receptor beta chains reported below all come from one sample, sequenced in a study of blood T cell repertoires in COVID-19. Clones were sequenced by immunoSEQ multiplex PCR, and TCRdb holds only the in-frame ones, with some missing. The sample shows 250,000 to 350,000 clones, roughly 86% of them seen only once. Sequencing input: peripheral blood. The receptor source for this set is a woman in her twenties or thirties with COVID-19, enrolled during active disease.

The chain has TRBV7-8 and TRBJ2-7; possible D gene TRBD2, 6 bases. This CDR3 comprises 15 residues. CDR1 is SGHVS, CDR2 FQNEAQ, per germline. The germline V and J ends were trimmed by 1 base and 6 bases, with 16 bases remaining between them. CDR3 bases: TGTGCCAGCAGCTTAGGGGCAGGACAAGCGGGCGAGCAGTACTTC. Translation gives CASSLGAGQAGEQYF.

The gene calls are TRBV2 and TRBJ2-2; TRBD2 is a possible D gene (6 bases). Trimming cost V 6 bases and J 6 bases, with 14 bases left between them. The length of the CDR3 is 14 residues. The germline V gene has CDR1 SNHLY and CDR2 FYNNEI. As DNA, the CDR3 is TGTGCCAGCAGCCCCAGACTAGTCCCCGGGGAGCTGTTTTTT. Protein product: CASSPRLVPGELFF.

The gene calls are TRBV18 and TRBJ2-7; 9 nucleotides align to TRBD1. Germline CDR1 KGHSH, CDR2 LQKENI. This CDR3 contains 14 residues. Trimming at V came to 6 bases and at J to 4 bases, leaving 7 bases not matched to a gene. Here the CDR3 reads CASSPDRGGYEQYF. The CDR3, as DNA: TGTGCCAGCTCGCCCGACAGGGGGGGATACGAGCAGTACTTC.

This clone has only one observation. The CDR3, as DNA: TGTGCCAGCACTAACGTCAACTATGGCTACACCTTC. Translation: CASTNVNYGYTF. The V and J genes are TRBV6-5 and TRBJ1-2; no reliable D call. Germline CDR1 reads MNHEY; CDR2 reads SVGAGI. The V end was cut by 7 bases, the J end by 2 bases, with 8 bases between. The CDR3 is 12 amino acids.

This sequence joins TRBV27 and TRBJ2-7, with 7 bases fitting TRBD2. The CDR3 has 15 residues. Trimming at V came to 7 bases and at J to 2 bases, leaving 11 bases not matched to a gene. Per germline, CDR1 MNHEY and CDR2 SMNVEV (reference sequence). CDR3 DNA sequence: TGTGCCAGCACTCCGGGTTGGGGGGGGGCCTACGAGCAGTACTTC. Encoded protein: CASTPGWGGAYEQYF.